One and the same sample provided the 14 T cell receptor beta chains below, sequenced in a study of cytomegalovirus exposure and HLA in healthy donors. Method: immunoSEQ multiplex PCR; TCRdb's copy keeps in-frame clones and lacks some. The table includes roughly 250,000 clones, 70% to 90% detected once. Sequenced: PBMCs. These TCRs come from a woman aged 30 to 39 in good health and CMV-seropositive.

Written as DNA, the CDR3 is TGTGCCAGTAGTATAAATCCCATGAACACTGAAGCTTTCTTT. It yields the protein CASSINPMNTEAFF. The J gene is TRBJ1-1, the V gene TRBV19, with D uncertain. V lost 2 bases and J lost 0, with 7 bases in between. Germline assignment: CDR1 LNHDA and CDR2 SQIVND (reference sequence). The CDR3 is 14 residues long.

The chain carries TRBV25-1 and TRBJ2-7; D may be TRBD1 (6 bases). Germline V CDR1 and CDR2: MGHDK, SYGVNS. The CDR3 loop spans 15 amino acids. V lost 2 bases and J lost 3, with 14 bases in between. Here the CDR3 DNA reads TGTGCCAGCAGTGAACCGACAGGTGGGGGCTACGAGCAGTACTTC. Encoded protein: CASSEPTGGGYEQYF.

This clone was seen a few times. The chain combines TRBV5-1 with TRBJ2-7; D might be TRBD1 (5 bases). The germline V and J ends were trimmed by 4 bases and 2 bases, with 13 bases remaining between them. The CDR3 consists of 14 residues. The germline gives CDR1 SGHRS, CDR2 YFSETQ. This chain's CDR3 is CASSNRQSAYEQYF. The CDR3 nucleotides read TGCGCCAGCAGCAATCGACAGAGTGCCTACGAGCAGTACTTC.

This clone was seen once. J is TRBJ2-5 and V is TRBV2, with unresolved D. Germline CDR1 SNHLY, CDR2 FYNNEI. The CDR3 covers 13 residues. Trimming left V 1 base short and J 4 bases short, with 7 bases between. This chain's CDR3 is CASSEGHGETQYF. CDR3 bases: TGTGCCAGCAGTGAAGGACACGGAGAGACCCAGTACTTC.

The J gene is TRBJ2-3, the V gene TRBV6-1; a weak D match, TRBD2 (6 bases). The CDR3 is 18 residues long. With 3 bases removed from V and 0 bases from J, the gap between germline ends came to 19 bases. Germline assignment: CDR1 MNHNS and CDR2 SASEGT. The CDR3 sequence: CASSEVPGGHLSTDTQYF. For the CDR3, the DNA is TGTGCCAGCAGTGAGGTTCCCGGAGGGCACCTTAGCACAGATACGCAGTATTTT.

The chain is built from TRBV6-1 and TRBJ1-2; unclear D gene. Between the trimmed V and J ends, which lost 3 bases and 8 bases, there was a span of 4 bases. The CDR3 covers 10 residues. Per the germline V gene, CDR1 is MNHNS and CDR2 is SASEGT. The CDR3 loop reads CASSDKGYTF. The CDR3 DNA follows: TGTGCCAGCAGTGATAAAGGCTACACCTTC.

This clone was detected only once. The rearrangement joins TRBV6-6 to TRBJ1-5, with 7 bases matching TRBD1. This CDR3 region has 15 residues. CDR1 is MNHNY and CDR2 is SVGAGI in the germline V gene (reference sequence). V lost 5 bases to trimming and J lost 6 bases; unmatched junction nucleotides: 10. The CDR3 region has the DNA TGTGCCAGCAGTCTCCCCGGACAGGTTTGTCAGCCCCAGCATTTT. This encodes CASSLPGQVCQPQHF.

The V gene is TRBV2, the J gene TRBJ1-5; 7 bases match TRBD1. J was trimmed by 2 bases and V by 4 bases; bases with no gene match: 8. Germline V CDR1 and CDR2: SNHLY, FYNNEI. The CDR3 length is 16 residues. The CDR3 nucleotides read TGTGCCAGCAGTGGACAGGGTTTGTTGGGCAATCAGCCCCAGCATTTT. Translation gives CASSGQGLLGNQPQHF.

This chain connects TRBV6-1 to TRBJ1-2, with a weak D call TRBD1 (6 bases). V dropped 10 bases and J dropped 1 base, with 16 bases sitting between them. Germline V CDR1 and CDR2: MNHNS, SASEGT. The CDR3 sequence is 14 residues long. For the CDR3, the DNA is TGTGCCATCCCCCCTCAGGGGATTAACTATGGCTACACCTTC. This encodes CAIPPQGINYGYTF.

The V and J genes are TRBV19 and TRBJ2-1; D remains ambiguous. CDR3 length: 13 amino acids. Germline CDR1 reads LNHDA; CDR2 reads SQIVND (reference sequence). The V and J ends lost 4 bases and 4 bases respectively, with 8 bases between them. The CDR3 nucleotides are TGTGCCAGTAGTACGGGTCCTTACAATGAGCAGTTCTTC. It specifies CASSTGPYNEQFF. The full variable domain, with the rest looked up from reference TRBV19 and TRBJ2-1, is DGGITQSPKYLFRKEGQNVTLSCEQNLNHDAMYWYRQDPGQGLRLIYYSQIVNDFQKGDIAEGYSVSREKKESFPLTVTSAQKNPTAFYLCASSTGPYNEQFFGPGTRLTVL.

The genes are TRBV5-1 and TRBJ2-1; 10 nucleotides align to TRBD2. CDR1 is SGHRS, CDR2 YFSETQ, per germline. Trimming removed 0 bases from V and 4 bases from J; junction bases left unmatched: 4. The CDR3 consists of 16 residues. The CDR3 protein is CASSLVLAGGYNEQFF. In nucleotides, the CDR3 is TGCGCCAGCAGCTTGGTTTTAGCGGGAGGATACAATGAGCAGTTCTTC.

The V and J genes are TRBV5-6 and TRBJ2-7; tentatively, D is TRBD2 (5 bases). CDR1 and CDR2 (germline): SGHDT, YYEEEE. V gave up 0 bases and J gave up 10 bases, with 14 bases separating them. The CDR3 is 13 residues long. The DNA of the CDR3 is TGTGCCAGCAGCTTGGGCCTAGCTCTTTTTCAGTACTTC. Its translation: CASSLGLALFQYF. The whole variable domain, remainder taken from reference TRBV5-6 and TRBJ2-7, is DAGVTQSPTHLIKTRGQQVTLRCSPKSGHDTVSWYQQALGQGPQFIFQYYEEEERQRGNFPDRFSGHQFPNYSSELNVNALLLGDSALYLCASSLGLALFQYFGPGTRLTVT.

The chain carries TRBV10-3 and TRBJ1-5, with no clear D. V lost 2 bases and J 6 bases, leaving 14 bases between the germline ends. Germline values: CDR1 ENHRY, CDR2 SYGVKD. The CDR3 is 15 residues long. Here the CDR3 DNA reads TGTGCCATCAGTGAGGGTTTTTCGGGGATTCAGCCCCAGCATTTT. It codes for CAISEGFSGIQPQHF.

The chain links TRBV30 to TRBJ2-3; D is perhaps TRBD2 (6 bases). This CDR3 is built from 13 residues. CDR1 and CDR2 from the germline V gene are GTSNPN and SVGIG (reference sequence). V shed 4 bases and J shed 6 bases, with 14 bases lying between them. CDR3 coding DNA: TGTGCCTGGAACTCCGGGGGTACTGATACGCAGTATTTT. It yields the protein CAWNSGGTDTQYF.